Each of the 27 T cell receptor beta chains below was sequenced from the same sample in a study of T cells in Graves' hyperthyroidism and ophthalmopathy. TCR beta CDR3 regions were amplified from RNA. The TCR CDR3 first-round RT-PCR relied on the HTBI primer set. MiXCR, run by TCRdb on the multiplex PCR reads, gives a single entry per CDR3 protein. The sample holds approximately 720,000 distinct CDR3 sequences; 15% to 20% are singletons and the top ten take 15% to 20%. The sample comprised blood. The receptors derive from a woman aged 50 to 65 with Graves' hyperthyroidism that later progressed to Graves' ophthalmopathy.

The sample holds a few counts of this clonotype. The chain uses TRBV7-9 and TRBJ1-5; no firm D call. Germline loops: CDR1 SEHNR, CDR2 FQNEAQ (reference sequence). V dropped 5 bases and J dropped 3 bases, with 8 bases sitting between them. The CDR3 covers 13 residues. The CDR3 sequence: CASSLNDNQPQHF. CDR3 coding DNA: TGTGCCAGCAGCCTCAATGACAATCAGCCCCAGCATTTT.

The V gene is TRBV2, the J gene TRBJ1-2, with 9 bases lining up with TRBD1. There are 15 residues in the CDR3. The germline gives CDR1 SNHLY, CDR2 FYNNEI. Trimming cost V 9 bases and J 7 bases; bases outside gene matches: 15. The CDR3 loop is CASEPATGGLPGYTF. Written as DNA, the CDR3 is TGTGCCAGTGAGCCTGCTACAGGGGGCCTACCTGGCTACACCTTC.

The V gene is TRBV18, the J gene TRBJ2-7; possible D gene TRBD1, 5 bases. The V end was cut by 0 bases, the J end by 3 bases, with 6 bases between. Germline values: CDR1 KGHSH, CDR2 LQKENI. CDR3 length equals 13 residues. CDR3 protein: CASSPPQGYEQYF. The CDR3 DNA reads as TGTGCCAGCTCACCACCTCAGGGCTACGAGCAGTACTTC.

The rearrangement links TRBV6-5 to TRBJ2-3, with 7 bases aligning to TRBD2. This CDR3 spans 16 amino acids. Trimming took 3 bases from V and 2 from J; bases not matched to a gene: 8. Per the germline V gene, CDR1 is MNHEY and CDR2 is SVGAGI. The CDR3 DNA reads as TGTGCCAGCAGTTATGATACGGGGGGATACACAGATACGCAGTATTTT. Its protein is CASSYDTGGYTDTQYF.

The sample holds a few counts of this clonotype. V usage is TRBV13 and J usage is TRBJ2-3; D gene uncertain. CDR1 and CDR2 from the germline V gene are PRHDT and FYEKMQ (reference sequence). CDR3 length equals 16 residues. Deletions cut 5 bases from V and 3 bases from J, with 18 bases between. CDR3 in DNA: TGTGCCAGCAGCCGCTCTCCTACGGACGGAACAGATACGCAGTATTTT. Translation gives CASSRSPTDGTDTQYF.

This clonotype was counted at least ten times. The chain has TRBV13 and TRBJ2-5, with 9 bases fitting TRBD1. CDR3 length: 16 residues. Germline V gene sequence: CDR1 PRHDT, CDR2 FYEKMQ (reference sequence). V trimming: 5 bases; J trimming: 5 bases; junction bases outside the gene matches: 12. The CDR3: CASSDFGTGKGETQYF. The CDR3 coding sequence is TGTGCCAGCAGCGACTTTGGGACAGGGAAGGGGGAGACCCAGTACTTC.

This chain connects TRBV30 to TRBJ2-7; TRBD1 aligns across 8 bases. This CDR3 is 14 amino acids long. J lost 1 base, V lost 2 bases, and 4 bases had no gene match. The germline V gene has CDR1 GTSNPN and CDR2 SVGIG (reference sequence). The CDR3 protein is CAWSSDRGSYEQYF. The CDR3 DNA follows: TGTGCCTGGAGTTCTGACAGGGGTTCCTACGAGCAGTACTTC.

This clonotype has a count of ten or more. The chain combines TRBV20-1 with TRBJ2-7; 8 bases line up with TRBD1. Per the germline V gene, CDR1 is DFQATT and CDR2 is SNEGSKA (reference sequence). There are 14 residues in the CDR3. Trimming took 0 bases from V and 6 from J; bases not matched to a gene: 7. CDR3 sequence (DNA): TGCAGTGCTAGAGATAGGACAGGGTGGTTCGAGCAGTACTTC. This encodes CSARDRTGWFEQYF.

This clonotype appeared many times. The CDR3 region is CAISESANYGYTF. The CDR3 DNA sequence: TGTGCCATCAGTGAGTCGGCTAACTATGGCTACACCTTC. V usage is TRBV10-3 and J usage is TRBJ1-2; D unresolved. V was trimmed by 0 bases and J by 0 bases, leaving 2 bases between them. CDR3 length equals 13 residues. The germline gives CDR1 ENHRY, CDR2 SYGVKD.

This clonotype was detected only a few times. The gene calls are TRBV6-2 or TRBV6-3 and TRBJ2-5, with 7 bases that match TRBD2. Trimming cost V 6 bases and J 3 bases; bases outside gene matches: 10. The CDR3 extends over 15 amino acids. CDR1 is MNHEY, CDR2 SVGEGT, per germline. The CDR3 DNA reads TGTGCCAGCAGCCCCGTGGGGGGGAGAGAAGAGACCCAGTACTTC. Its protein product is CASSPVGGREETQYF.

The chain has TRBV2 and TRBJ2-7, with D possibly matching TRBD1 (6 bases). CDR1 is SNHLY, CDR2 FYNNEI, per germline. Trimming stripped 5 bases from V and 0 bases from J, with 14 bases between. CDR3 length equals 15 residues. CDR3 amino acids: CASSHGQLSSYEQYF. DNA for the CDR3: TGTGCCAGCAGTCATGGACAGTTGAGCTCCTACGAGCAGTACTTC.

As concerns this clonotype: This clone may be a read error of a much larger clone one base away. This rearrangement joins TRBV20-1 to TRBJ1-6; 8 bases fit TRBD1. This CDR3 has 13 residues. Germline lookup yields CDR1 DFQATT and CDR2 SNEGSKA (reference sequence). V gave up 6 bases and J gave up 10 bases; unmatched junction bases: 8. In DNA, the CDR3 is TGCAGTGCCGCGGACAGGGTAGGGTCACCCCTCCACTTT. It codes for CSAADRVGSPLHF.

This clonotype was found many times. The chain combines TRBV3-1 with TRBJ2-2; D is perhaps TRBD2 (5 bases). The V end was cut by 1 base, the J end by 1 base, with 10 bases between. There are 16 residues in the CDR3. Germline assignment: CDR1 LGHDT and CDR2 YNNKEL (reference sequence). The DNA for the CDR3 is TGTGCCAGCAGCCAAGTAGGACTTTTGAACACCGGGGAGCTGTTTTTT. It codes for CASSQVGLLNTGELFF.

Ten or more counts support this clonotype. The rearrangement links TRBV30 to TRBJ1-1, with D possibly TRBD1 on 5 matching bases. The V and J ends lost 2 bases and 4 bases respectively, with 14 bases between them. The CDR3 runs 14 residues. CDR1 is GTSNPN, CDR2 SVGIG, per germline (reference sequence). CDR3 in DNA: TGTGCCTGGAGTCGAGCAGCAGGGTTCACTGAAGCTTTCTTT. Its protein is CAWSRAAGFTEAFF.

This clonotype was seen many times. Written as DNA, the CDR3 is TGTGCCAGCAGTGGAAGTAGAGGCACTGAAGCTTTCTTT. Amino acid sequence: CASSGSRGTEAFF. J is TRBJ1-1 and V is TRBV6-1; D is unresolved. Looked up from germline, CDR1 is MNHNS and CDR2 is SASEGT. V lost 4 bases and J lost 4, with 10 bases in between. The CDR3 has 13 amino acids.

The chain is built from TRBV11-3 and TRBJ1-3; D ambiguous. Germline CDR1 reads SGHNT; CDR2 reads YENEEA. The CDR3 runs 17 residues. Trimming shortened V by 1 base and J by 1 base, and 14 bases separated the two germline ends. The CDR3 nucleotides read TGTGCCAGCAGCTTAGTGGTCAGAATATCGTCTGGAAACACCATATATTTT. Amino acids: CASSLVVRISSGNTIYF.

This clonotype was observed at least ten times. V gene TRBV12-3 or TRBV12-4 combines with J gene TRBJ2-1; tentative D call: TRBD1 (6 bases). This CDR3 is built from 17 residues. The ends were cut back, 2 bases at V and 0 bases at J, with 14 bases in the middle. The CDR3 is CASSLNRVTSSYNEQFF. DNA of the CDR3: TGTGCCAGCAGTTTAAACAGGGTAACGAGCTCCTACAATGAGCAGTTCTTC.

This clonotype was seen repeatedly, ten times or more. V is TRBV12-3 or TRBV12-4 and J is TRBJ1-5, with 9 bases identical to TRBD1. V trimming: 7 bases; J trimming: 3 bases; junction bases outside the gene matches: 7. The CDR3 is made up of 15 amino acids. The CDR3 DNA follows: TGTGCCAGCACGTCCACAGGGGGCCTCAATCAGCCCCAGCATTTT. Its protein product is CASTSTGGLNQPQHF.

This clonotype was seen only a few times. This rearrangement joins TRBV2 to TRBJ1-5; D uncertain. The V and J ends lost 5 bases and 8 bases respectively, with 13 bases between them. Germline values: CDR1 SNHLY, CDR2 FYNNEI. The CDR3 length is 13 residues. CDR3 nucleotides: TGTGCCAGCAGTACGGGAGATTGGGAGCCCCAGCATTTT. Translated: CASSTGDWEPQHF.

This clonotype was counted between two and nine times. This chain links TRBV5-6 with TRBJ2-7, with TRBD1 identical over 9 bases. The V segment lost 4 bases and the J segment 4 bases; nucleotides outside the gene matches: 15. Germline CDR1 reads SGHDT; CDR2 reads YYEEEE. There are 17 residues in the CDR3. CDR3 protein: CASSPPYEDRGTYEQYF. DNA for the CDR3: TGTGCCAGCAGCCCCCCTTACGAGGACAGGGGAACGTACGAGCAGTACTTC.

The V gene is TRBV5-1, the J gene TRBJ2-2; possible D gene TRBD1, 5 bases. The V and J ends lost 7 bases and 3 bases respectively, with 22 bases between them. The CDR3 spans 17 residues. Germline CDR1 is SGHRS and CDR2 is YFSETQ. The chain's CDR3 is CASGSTQGGEYTGELFF. The CDR3 coding sequence is TGCGCCAGCGGATCTACCCAGGGTGGAGAGTACACCGGGGAGCTGTTTTTT.

The rearrangement joins TRBV6-2 or TRBV6-3 to TRBJ2-3; 10 bases map to TRBD2. The J segment lost 0 bases and the V segment lost 2 bases, leaving 14 bases of the junction unmatched. This CDR3 contains 20 residues. CDR1 and CDR2 (germline): MNHEY, SVGEGT. CDR3 amino acids: CASSYRLAGEILSSTDTQYF. The CDR3 bases are TGTGCCAGCAGTTACCGTCTAGCGGGGGAGATATTATCTAGCACAGATACGCAGTATTTT.

This clonotype was seen many times. The rearrangement uses TRBV5-1 and TRBJ2-1, with TRBD1 matching 7 bases. The V segment lost 0 bases and the J segment 2 bases; nucleotides outside the gene matches: 5. The CDR3 runs to 16 residues. Germline V gene sequence: CDR1 SGHRS, CDR2 YFSETQ. The CDR3 region has the DNA TGCGCCAGCAGCTTGGCGGTAAGGGGGCCCTACAATGAGCAGTTCTTC. It specifies CASSLAVRGPYNEQFF.

This clonotype was counted ten times or more. This chain joins TRBV12-3 or TRBV12-4 and TRBJ1-4, with D maybe TRBD1 (5 bases). The CDR3 extends over 15 amino acids. V lost 6 bases, J lost 1 base, and 12 bases lay in between. The CDR3 protein is CASRGDGITNEKLFF. The CDR3 nucleotides are TGTGCCAGCAGGGGGGACGGCATAACTAATGAAAAACTGTTTTTT.

Points on this clonotype: One base away lies a much larger clone, so this may be a sequencing read error. The rearrangement links TRBV3-1 to TRBJ2-1, with 7 bases identical to TRBD2. The CDR3 contains 15 residues. V shed 4 bases and J 8 bases; nucleotides not matched to a gene: 11. Germline V gene data show CDR1 as LGHDT and CDR2 as YNNKEL (reference sequence). This chain's CDR3 is CASSPELAQSHEQFF. The DNA of the CDR3 is TGTGCCAGCAGCCCGGAACTAGCGCAATCCCATGAGCAGTTCTTC.

This clonotype was picked up many times. The J gene is TRBJ1-1, the V gene TRBV6-5, with TRBD1 as a possible D gene (5 bases). The CDR3 has 15 amino acids. Trimming left V 0 bases short and J 0 bases short, with 8 bases between. Per the germline V gene, CDR1 is MNHEY and CDR2 is SVGAGI. This CDR3 reads CASSYSPGMNTEAFF. In DNA form, the CDR3 reads TGTGCCAGCAGTTACTCCCCAGGGATGAACACTGAAGCTTTCTTT.

J is TRBJ2-2 and V is TRBV5-4; no firm D call. Germline V CDR1 and CDR2: SGHNT, YYREEE (reference sequence). The CDR3 contains 16 residues. Deletions cut 0 bases from V and 2 bases from J, with 11 bases between. In DNA form, the CDR3 reads TGTGCCAGCAGCTTGGGCAGACAATTAAACACCGGGGAGCTGTTTTTT. The encoded protein is CASSLGRQLNTGELFF.